This T cell receptor (beta chain) was identified during a study of blood T cell repertoires in COVID-19. Per germline, CDR1 SGHAT and CDR2 FQNNGV. This CDR3 region has 15 residues. Trimming stripped 2 bases from V and 10 bases from J, with 17 bases between. Data came from immunoSEQ multiplex PCR; TCRdb stores just in-frame clones and leaves some out. The data show roughly 300,000 clones, roughly nine tenths seen once. The clonotype originates from a woman aged 30 to 39 with COVID-19, enrolled during active disease. The sequencing sample was made of peripheral blood. J is TRBJ1-4 and V is TRBV11-2; D possibly corresponds to TRBD1 (5 bases). The CDR3 nucleotides read TGTGCCAGCAGCTTATCGGGGGACGCCCACGGAAAACTGTTTTTT. It yields the protein CASSLSGDAHGKLFF.